A selection of T cell receptor beta chains follows, all from one sample in a study of CD8 T cells in ankylosing spondylitis. TCRdb passed the 5' RACE reads through MiXCR, listing each CDR3 protein once. The sample contains more than 150,000 distinct CDR3 sequences, 10% to 15% of which appear only once. Sequenced material: blood, either unsorted or a sorted T cell fraction (not recorded which). The receptors were sampled from a female donor with ankylosing spondylitis or in good health (not recorded which). CDR3s include the opening cysteine and the closing phenylalanine or tryptophan. The order of the fields is V gene, clone size, J gene, D gene, CDR3 DNA, CDR3 protein. A D gene is named only where the DNA matches it firmly. The listing skips clone size in some rows; elsewhere it reads once, few, many or a size class.

>TRBV20-1|many|TRBJ2-1|-
TGCAGTGGTCAGGGACCGGGAGCTGGGTATGAGCAGTTCTTC
CSGQGPGAGYEQFF
>TRBV3-1|many|TRBJ1-5|-
TGTGCCAGCAGCCAAGATCATGGGGGCAATCAGCCCCAGCATTTT
CASSQDHGGNQPQHF
>TRBV7-8|many|TRBJ1-1|-
TGTGCCAGCAGCTTGAGGGTGGGTGAAGCTTTCTTT
CASSLRVGEAFF
>TRBV24-1|many|TRBJ2-3|-
TGTGCCACCAGTGACACAGGGAGCACAGATACGCAGTATTTT
CATSDTGSTDTQYF
>TRBV27|many|TRBJ2-1|TRBD1
TGTGCCAGCAGTAGCCGGGACAGGGCCTACAATGAGCAGTTCTTC
CASSSRDRAYNEQFF
>TRBV7-2|many|TRBJ2-7|-
TGTGCCAGCAGGGGAGGACAGCCTGGCCCCTACGAGCAGTACTTC
CASRGGQPGPYEQYF
>TRBV7-8|-|TRBJ2-1|TRBD1
TGTGCCAGCAGCACGCCGGACAGGGGGTTCTACAATGAGCAGTTCTTC
CASSTPDRGFYNEQFF
>TRBV9|many|TRBJ2-3|TRBD2
TGTGCCAGCAGCGTAGTATCAGCGGGAGGAACAGATACGCAGTATTTT
CASSVVSAGGTDTQYF
>TRBV11-3|many|TRBJ2-1|TRBD1
TGTGCCAGCAGCGTCAGGACAGGGGGCATCAATGAGCAGTTCTTC
CASSVRTGGINEQFF
>TRBV7-2|-|TRBJ2-2|-
TGTGCCAGCAGCTTAGCACGCGGGTCCGGGGAGCTGTTTTTT
CASSLARGSGELFF
>TRBV27|-|TRBJ2-7|-
TGTGCCAGCAGCCTTACTGCGTCCTACGAGCAGTACTTC
CASSLTASYEQYF
>TRBV12-3/TRBV12-4|-|TRBJ2-7|TRBD1
TGTGCCAGCACTACAAACAGGGGATACGAGCAGTACTTC
CASTTNRGYEQYF
>TRBV20-1|few|TRBJ2-5|TRBD2
TGCAGTGCCCCGACTCCCGGGACTAACCAAGAGACCCAGTACTTC
CSAPTPGTNQETQYF
>TRBV29-1|many|TRBJ2-1|TRBD1
TGCAGCGTGATGAGACAGGGCAACGGTGAGCAGTTCTTC
CSVMRQGNGEQFF
>TRBV20-1|-|TRBJ2-1|TRBD2
TGCAGTGCTAGGGGACTAGCGGGAATAAATGAGCAGTTCTTC
CSARGLAGINEQFF
>TRBV28|many|TRBJ2-5|TRBD1
TGTGCCAGCGTCGACAGGGGGCTAGGGTCCCAGTACTTC
CASVDRGLGSQYF
>TRBV6-1|many|TRBJ2-7|TRBD2
TGTGCCAGCAGTGAAGACTCTAGCGGGAGTATCTCCTACGAGCAGTACTTC
CASSEDSSGSISYEQYF
>TRBV20-1|many|TRBJ2-5|-
TGCAGTGTCAGGCGGGGACGAGAGACCCAGTACTTC
CSVRRGRETQYF
>TRBV12-3/TRBV12-4|many|TRBJ2-1|-
TGTGCCAGCAGTGGAGGCGGAGCGGGTCTCTACAATGAGCAGTTCTTC
CASSGGGAGLYNEQFF
>TRBV6-1|many|TRBJ1-5|-
TGTGCCAGCAGTGAAGCAGGGGACAATCAGCCCCAGCATTTT
CASSEAGDNQPQHF
>TRBV7-9|-|TRBJ2-7|-
TGTGCCAGCAGCTTAGGAGCACGGGTTGTGTTGGAGCAGTACTTC
CASSLGARVVLEQYF
>TRBV10-3|many|TRBJ2-6|-
TGTGCCACGAGAGGGTCCTCTGGGGCCAACGTCCTGACTTTC
CATRGSSGANVLTF
>TRBV7-9|few|TRBJ2-7|TRBD2
TGTGCCAGCAGCTCTGTTAGCGGGAGGAACTCCTACGAGCAGTACTTC
CASSSVSGRNSYEQYF
>TRBV3-1|few|TRBJ2-7|-
TGTGCCAGCAGCCAAGGGGACTACGAGCAGTACTTC
CASSQGDYEQYF
>TRBV3-1|few|TRBJ2-1|TRBD2
TGTGCCAGCAGCCAAGGACTAGCGGGAGGGCAGGGTGAGCAGTTCTTC
CASSQGLAGGQGEQFF
>TRBV20-1|many|TRBJ2-7|TRBD1
TGCAGTGCTAGAAGCGAGGACAGGGGGCTCTACGAGCAGTACTTC
CSARSEDRGLYEQYF
>TRBV28|many|TRBJ2-1|-
TGTGCCAGCAGTGGGGGGGCGGCAGGGTCGAATGAGCAGTTCTTC
CASSGGAAGSNEQFF
>TRBV10-3|-|TRBJ1-2|-
TGTGCCATCAGTACCGACAGAGCGGTCGGCTACACCTTC
CAISTDRAVGYTF